This T cell receptor beta chain originates from a study of blood T cell repertoires in COVID-19. The germline V gene encodes CDR1 KGHSH and CDR2 LQKENI. Trimming removed 2 bases at V and 4 bases at J, with 14 bases between. This CDR3 has 15 amino acids. The method was immunoSEQ multiplex PCR; TCRdb's version includes in-frame clones alone and lacks a portion of them. The table records 250,000 to 300,000 clones, about 83% of them present only once. What was sequenced was peripheral blood. The gene calls are TRBV18 and TRBJ2-5; TRBD2 is a possible D gene (6 bases). This TCR derives from an older man with acute or convalescent COVID-19. CDR3 DNA: TGTGCCAGCTCACCATTGAGGCAGGAGGGAGAGACCCAGTACTTC. Amino acid sequence: CASSPLRQEGETQYF.